A single sample gave rise to the 3 T cell receptor beta chains below, sequenced in a study of preoperative IRX-2 immunotherapy in early breast cancer. The sample's treatment: preoperative locoregional IRX-2 cytokine immunotherapy. Assay: immunoSEQ multiplex PCR; the TCRdb copy retains only in-frame clones and omits some. The profile shows around 6,000 clones, 70% to 75% of them singletons. The sample here was tumor tissue, taken before IRX-2 immunotherapy. All receptors derive from a human donor with breast cancer.

The chain carries TRBV30 and TRBJ1-6, with no clear D. Germline V gene sequence: CDR1 GTSNPN, CDR2 SVGIG (reference sequence). V lost 2 bases, J lost 4 bases, and 18 bases lay in between. CDR3 length: 17 residues. The chain's CDR3 is CAWSYGRRMGYNSPLHF. The CDR3 bases are TGTGCCTGGAGTTATGGCAGGAGGATGGGGTATAATTCACCCCTCCACTTT.

The V call is TRBV5-1, the J call TRBJ2-5, with D possibly being TRBD2 (6 bases). The germline gives CDR1 SGHRS, CDR2 YFSETQ. The length of the CDR3 is 17 residues. V was pared by 1 base and J by 5 bases, with 21 bases between. The CDR3 region has the DNA TGCGCCAGCAGCTTGATCCAACCGGGACTTGGGATGGAGACCCAGTACTTC. Amino acids: CASSLIQPGLGMETQYF.

The count of this clone is one. The V gene is TRBV14, the J gene TRBJ1-2; maybe TRBD1 (5 bases). This CDR3 spans 12 amino acids. The V and J ends lost 5 bases and 5 bases respectively, with 9 bases between them. The germline V gene has CDR1 SGHDN and CDR2 FVKESK. CDR3 nucleotide sequence: TGTGCCAGCAGCTCGGGACGATATGGCTACACCTTC. It encodes CASSSGRYGYTF. The full variable domain, rest sourced from reference TRBV14 and TRBJ1-2, is EAGVTQFPSHSVIEKGQTVTLRCDPISGHDNLYWYRRVMGKEIKFLLHFVKESKQDESGMPNNRFLAERTGGTYSTLKVQPAELEDSGVYFCASSSGRYGYTFGSGTRLTVV.